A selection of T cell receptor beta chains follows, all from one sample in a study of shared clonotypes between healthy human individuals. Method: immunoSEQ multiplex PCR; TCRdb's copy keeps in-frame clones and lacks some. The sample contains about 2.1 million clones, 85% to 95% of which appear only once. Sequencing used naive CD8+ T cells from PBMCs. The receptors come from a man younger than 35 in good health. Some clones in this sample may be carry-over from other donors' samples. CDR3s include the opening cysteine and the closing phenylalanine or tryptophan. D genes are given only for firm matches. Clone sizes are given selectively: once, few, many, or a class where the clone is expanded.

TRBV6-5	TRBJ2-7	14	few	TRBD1	CASSYGQGAYEQYF	TGTGCCAGCAGTTACGGGCAGGGGGCCTACGAGCAGTACTTC
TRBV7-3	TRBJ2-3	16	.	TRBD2	CASSSLAGGPPDTQYF	TGTGCCAGCAGCTCCCTAGCGGGAGGCCCACCAGATACGCAGTATTTT
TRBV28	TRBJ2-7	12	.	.	CASSRPTYEQYF	TGTGCCAGCAGCCGCCCGACATACGAGCAGTACTTC
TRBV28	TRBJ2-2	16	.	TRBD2	CASSFRASGRTGELFF	TGTGCCAGCAGTTTTCGGGCTAGCGGGAGGACCGGGGAGCTGTTTTTT
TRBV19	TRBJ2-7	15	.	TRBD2	CASSITGLAYYEQYF	TGTGCCAGTAGTATAACCGGACTAGCCTACTACGAGCAGTACTTC
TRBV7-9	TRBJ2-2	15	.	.	CASTVGVAHTGELFF	TGTGCCAGCACCGTGGGGGTGGCGCACACCGGGGAGCTGTTTTTT
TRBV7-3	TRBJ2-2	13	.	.	CASSPDGGGELFF	TGTGCCAGCAGCCCCGACGGGGGCGGGGAGCTGTTTTTT
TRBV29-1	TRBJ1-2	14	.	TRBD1	CSVEEGTVGYGYTF	TGCAGCGTTGAAGAGGGGACAGTGGGCTATGGCTACACCTTC
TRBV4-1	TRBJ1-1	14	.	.	CASSQDSRNTEAFF	TGCGCCAGCAGCCAAGATAGTCGGAACACTGAAGCTTTCTTT
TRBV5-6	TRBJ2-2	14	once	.	CASSDGSSAGELFF	TGTGCCAGCAGCGACGGGAGTAGCGCCGGGGAGCTGTTTTTT
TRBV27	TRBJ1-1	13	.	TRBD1	CASRADRATEAFF	TGTGCCAGCAGGGCGGACAGGGCCACTGAAGCTTTCTTT
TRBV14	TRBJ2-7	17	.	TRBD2	CASSPQYGLAGIYEQYF	TGTGCCAGCAGCCCCCAGTATGGGCTAGCGGGAATTTACGAGCAGTACTTC
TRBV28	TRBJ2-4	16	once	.	CASSFGQGLAKNIQYF	TGTGCCAGCAGTTTCGGGCAGGGACTAGCCAAAAACATTCAGTACTTC
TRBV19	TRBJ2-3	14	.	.	CASSPGHLTDTQYF	TGTGCCAGTAGTCCGGGACATTTAACAGATACGCAGTATTTT
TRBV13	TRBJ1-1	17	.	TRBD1	CASSLEGRDSKNTEAFF	TGTGCCAGCAGCTTAGAGGGCCGGGACAGTAAGAACACTGAAGCTTTCTTT
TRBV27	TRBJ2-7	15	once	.	CASSLSGDPSYEQYF	TGTGCCAGCAGTTTATCAGGGGATCCCTCCTACGAGCAGTACTTC
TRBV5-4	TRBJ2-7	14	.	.	CASSSDIKNYEQYF	TGTGCCAGCAGTTCAGACATTAAGAACTACGAGCAGTACTTC
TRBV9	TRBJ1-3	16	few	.	CASSVSRGQDGNTIYF	TGTGCCAGCAGCGTTAGCCGGGGGCAGGATGGAAACACCATATATTTT
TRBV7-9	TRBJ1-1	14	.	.	CASSLPPRESEAFF	TGTGCCAGCAGCTTACCCCCACGGGAGTCTGAAGCTTTCTTT
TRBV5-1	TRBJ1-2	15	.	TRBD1	CASSPVVGQGYGYTF	TGCGCCAGCAGCCCGGTGGTTGGACAGGGCTATGGCTACACCTTC
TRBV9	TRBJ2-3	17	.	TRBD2	CASSVARTSGYTDTQYF	TGTGCCAGCAGCGTAGCCCGGACTAGCGGTTACACAGATACGCAGTATTTT
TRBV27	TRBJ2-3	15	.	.	CATHHVGSTTDTQYF	TGTGCCACCCATCACGTAGGGAGCACCACAGATACGCAGTATTTT
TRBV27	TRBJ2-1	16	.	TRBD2	CASIMRLAGGGNEQFF	TGTGCCAGCATCATGAGACTAGCGGGAGGAGGTAATGAGCAGTTCTTC
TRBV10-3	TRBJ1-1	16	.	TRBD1	CAISESTGGAATEAFF	TGTGCCATCAGTGAGTCTACAGGGGGCGCGGCCACTGAAGCTTTCTTT
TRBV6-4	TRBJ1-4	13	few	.	CASKHSFYPRLFF	TGTGCCAGCAAACATTCCTTCTATCCCCGCCTGTTTTTT
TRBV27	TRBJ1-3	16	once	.	CASSLKGHLSGNTIYF	TGTGCCAGCAGTTTAAAGGGCCACCTCTCTGGAAACACCATATATTTT
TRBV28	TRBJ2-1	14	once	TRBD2	CASSLASGIDEQFF	TGTGCCAGCAGTTTGGCTAGCGGGATCGATGAGCAGTTCTTC
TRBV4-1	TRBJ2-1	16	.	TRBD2	CASSLSGLAGVGEQFF	TGCGCCAGCAGCCTATCCGGACTAGCGGGAGTTGGTGAGCAGTTCTTC
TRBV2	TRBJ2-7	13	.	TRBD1	CASWGQGIYEQYF	TGTGCCAGCTGGGGACAGGGGATCTACGAGCAGTACTTC
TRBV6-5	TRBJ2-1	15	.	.	CASRGGQSLSNEQFF	TGTGCCAGCAGGGGGGGGCAGTCTCTATCCAATGAGCAGTTCTTC
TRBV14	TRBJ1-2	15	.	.	CASSQEGRANYGYTF	TGTGCCAGCAGCCAAGAGGGAAGAGCTAACTATGGCTACACCTTC
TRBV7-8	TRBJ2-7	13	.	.	CASSLNPSYEQYF	TGTGCCAGCAGCTTAAACCCCTCCTACGAGCAGTACTTC
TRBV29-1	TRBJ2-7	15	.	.	CSVEMGRETSYEQYF	TGCAGCGTTGAGATGGGAAGGGAGACCTCCTACGAGCAGTACTTC
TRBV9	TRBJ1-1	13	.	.	CASSAGTGNGYEF	TGTGCCAGCAGCGCCGGAACAGGGAACGGTTACGAATTT
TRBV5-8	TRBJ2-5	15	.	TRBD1	CASSRIDRGSETQYF	TGTGCCAGCAGCCGGATCGACAGGGGTTCAGAGACCCAGTACTTC
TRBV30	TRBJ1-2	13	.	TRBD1	CAWSVGTEYGYTF	TGTGCCTGGAGTGTAGGGACAGAATATGGCTACACCTTC
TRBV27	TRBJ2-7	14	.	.	CASSFRDNSYEQYF	TGTGCCAGCAGTTTTAGGGACAACTCCTACGAGCAGTACTTC
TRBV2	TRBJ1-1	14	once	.	CAIFVGARNTEAFF	TGTGCCATCTTCGTCGGGGCGCGGAACACTGAAGCTTTCTTT
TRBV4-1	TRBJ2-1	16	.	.	CASSQGRFSSYNEQFF	TGCGCCAGCAGCCAAGGGCGGTTCAGCTCCTACAATGAGCAGTTCTTC
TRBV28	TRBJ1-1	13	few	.	CASRGLGDTEAFF	TGTGCCAGCAGGGGGCTGGGGGACACTGAAGCTTTCTTT
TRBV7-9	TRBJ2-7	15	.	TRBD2	CASSFPAGGLYEQYF	TGTGCCAGCAGCTTCCCCGCGGGAGGGCTCTACGAGCAGTACTTC
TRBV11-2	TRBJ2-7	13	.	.	CASSLGTSYEQYF	TGTGCCAGCAGCTTGGGGACTTCCTACGAGCAGTACTTC
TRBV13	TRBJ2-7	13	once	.	CASSFNSPYEQYF	TGTGCCAGCAGCTTCAACAGCCCCTACGAGCAGTACTTC
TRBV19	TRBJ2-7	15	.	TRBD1	CASSRDRAGIYEQYF	TGTGCCAGTAGTAGGGACAGGGCGGGAATCTACGAGCAGTACTTC
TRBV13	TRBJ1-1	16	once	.	CASSLQQGWVNTEAFF	TGTGCCAGCAGCTTACAACAGGGATGGGTGAACACTGAAGCTTTCTTT
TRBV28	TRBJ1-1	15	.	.	CASSLSTGWNTEAFF	TGTGCCAGCAGTTTATCGACAGGCTGGAACACTGAAGCTTTCTTT